This TCR beta chain was obtained from a study of T cell responses to AZD1222 COVID-19 vaccine (dated by TCRdb to the early 2020s). The study in broad terms: AZD1222 recipients given second doses at about 4 weeks or at about 12 weeks were pooled, since spike-specific TCR depth and breadth were not found to differ between the two schedules. Trial participants were enrolled by age into 18-55, 56-69 and 70-plus year subgroups, with around 140, 26 and 57 TCR-sequenced participants respectively. TCR sequencing was performed for some 250 trial participants, of whom some 200 were given two doses of AZD1222 and some 25 were given two doses of MenACWY control vaccine.

Paper-wide results and their limitations: Conclusions about previously exposed vaccinees are limited because only six or seven AZD1222 recipients were SARS-CoV-2 seropositive at baseline. Spike-specific TCR breadth and depth rose significantly after two AZD1222 doses compared with day 0 and with MenACWY recipients. Because no day 14 peak-response samples were available, repertoires were characterized only after the peak T cell response. Participants were mostly white British and included more females than males, and it was suggested by the authors that clonal diversity may have been underestimated. Nearly half of unique spike-specific TCRs reportedly recognized epitopes outside regions mutated in the B.1.351 and B.1.1.7 variants. The 56-69-year group was small, and its depth increase did not reach significance, likely because of low power. CD4 TCRs associated with the vaccine covered the entire spike protein, and the dominant responses were in regions 160-218 and 743-854.

The CDR3 regions of human TCRbeta chains were analyzed by immunosequencing. The authors' pipeline ran thus. Repertoire TCRs were matched against a reference library of SARS-CoV-2-specific TCRs generated with the MIRA antigen-specificity platform. Breadth meant the fraction of unique TCRs that were SARS-CoV-2-associated, whereas depth meant the fraction of total T cells that were SARS-CoV-2-associated. Each spike-specific TCR was assigned to its reactive spike region and to a CD4 or CD8 class using the MIRA data. Log10-transformed breadth and depth values were compared by one-way ANOVA with Sidak's multiple comparisons tests. Held by TCRdb, this immuneACCESS table contains in-frame sequences only and omits some clones. Under half of the omission traces to an unresolved V gene where checked; the cause of the rest is unknown. V and J calls and clone size are given by that table; D and trimming were obtained from the DNA. The sample data list 150,000 to 200,000 clones, and 85% to 90% of these were observed just once. Under 7.5% of the sample is taken by the ten largest.

The sample's time point label, decoded: baseline before first vaccination. Vaccinee samples came from UK trials COV001 and COV002, including a single-blind randomized controlled phase 2/3 trial of AZD1222 (ChAdOx1 nCoV-19) in healthy adults. Trial participant PBMC samples were collected at day 0 and day 28 after the second dose for TCRbeta chain sequencing. The germline V gene encodes CDR1 LNHDA and CDR2 SQIVND (reference sequence). Relative to germline, V is 2 bases shorter and J is 6 bases shorter, with 8 bases between their ends. Its CDR3 holds 14 amino acids, cysteine through phenylalanine. Only the CDR3 DNA stays, 42 bases, in frame from base 1. Comment on this clone: Its antigen remains unidentified. No qualities accompany the bases; no much larger clone lies one base away.

The rearranged segments are TRBV19 and TRBJ1-6; the D gene cannot be named for sure. The material sequenced was peripheral blood, taken on day 0 of AZD1222 vaccination. This TCR was sampled from an adult in good health. The CDR3 corresponds to CASSITPVNSPLHF. The DNA reads TGTGCCAGTAGTATAACGCCAGTTAATTCACCCCTCCACTTT.